The 5 T cell receptor beta chains below all came from one sample that was sequenced in a study of radiotherapy plus CTLA-4 blockade in lung cancer. This table comes from immunoSEQ multiplex PCR, and its TCRdb copy is limited to in-frame clones, with some not included. The profile shows 30,000 to 40,000 clones, approximately 89% of them singletons. Source: peripheral blood, taken from a patient treated with radiotherapy plus ipilimumab. These receptors came from a human donor with non-small cell lung cancer who had stable disease on radiotherapy plus ipilimumab.

The chain joins TRBV19 to TRBJ1-6; D is unclear. The CDR3 consists of 13 residues. V lost 7 bases and J lost 10, with 14 bases in between. Germline V lookup: CDR1 LNHDA, CDR2 SQIVND (reference sequence). The chain's CDR3 is CASTFLGRSPLHF. The CDR3 nucleotides read TGTGCCAGTACCTTCCTAGGCAGATCACCCCTCCACTTT.

This clone was found once. The chain couples TRBV7-3 to TRBJ2-3, with D possibly matching TRBD2 (6 bases). V was shortened by 4 bases and J by 2 bases, with 13 bases between the two germline ends. This CDR3 spans 15 amino acids. Per germline, CDR1 SGHTA and CDR2 FQGTGA. The CDR3 sequence is CASSSRGLPTDTQYF. CDR3 sequence (DNA): TGTGCCAGCAGCTCACGGGGACTCCCCACAGATACGCAGTATTTT.

This clone was picked up a small number of times. J is TRBJ2-2 and V is TRBV5-6, with D unclear. CDR1 is SGHDT, CDR2 YYEEEE, per germline. This CDR3 has 14 residues. Trimming stripped 2 bases from V and 4 bases from J, with 9 bases between. This chain's CDR3 is CASSFPGSTGELFF. The CDR3 nucleotides are TGTGCCAGCAGCTTCCCAGGTAGCACCGGGGAGCTGTTTTTT. The variable domain in full, completed from reference TRBV5-6 and TRBJ2-2, reads DAGVTQSPTHLIKTRGQQVTLRCSPKSGHDTVSWYQQALGQGPQFIFQYYEEEERQRGNFPDRFSGHQFPNYSSELNVNALLLGDSALYLCASSFPGSTGELFFGEGSRLTVL.

The count of this clone is one. The chain recombines TRBV10-3 with TRBJ2-1; the match to TRBD1 covers 7 bases. This CDR3 comprises 14 residues. After removal of 2 bases from V and 8 bases from J, the junction contained 6 bases not matched to a gene. Germline lookup yields CDR1 ENHRY and CDR2 SYGVKD. The CDR3 here is CAISEADRVDEQFF. The CDR3 bases are TGTGCCATCAGTGAGGCCGACAGGGTGGATGAGCAGTTCTTC.

The chain recombines TRBV10-3 with TRBJ2-2; TRBD2 matches 8 bases. The CDR3 runs 14 residues. After removal of 11 bases from V and 1 base from J, the junction contained 6 bases not matched to a gene. Germline V lookup: CDR1 ENHRY, CDR2 SYGVKD. The DNA for the CDR3 is TGTGCCCTACGACGGGAGGGGAACACCGGGGAGCTGTTTTTT. Translation: CALRREGNTGELFF.